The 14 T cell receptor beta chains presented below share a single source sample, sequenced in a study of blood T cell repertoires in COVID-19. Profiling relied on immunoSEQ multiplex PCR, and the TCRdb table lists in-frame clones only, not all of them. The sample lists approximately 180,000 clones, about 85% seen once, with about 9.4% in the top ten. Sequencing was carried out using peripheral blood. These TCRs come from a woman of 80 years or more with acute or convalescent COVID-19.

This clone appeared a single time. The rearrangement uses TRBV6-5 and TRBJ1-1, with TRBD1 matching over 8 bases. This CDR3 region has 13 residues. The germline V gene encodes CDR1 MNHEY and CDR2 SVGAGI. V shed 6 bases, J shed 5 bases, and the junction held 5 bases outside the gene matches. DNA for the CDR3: TGTGCCAGCAGAAGACAGGGGAGGACTGAAGCTTTCTTT. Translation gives CASRRQGRTEAFF.

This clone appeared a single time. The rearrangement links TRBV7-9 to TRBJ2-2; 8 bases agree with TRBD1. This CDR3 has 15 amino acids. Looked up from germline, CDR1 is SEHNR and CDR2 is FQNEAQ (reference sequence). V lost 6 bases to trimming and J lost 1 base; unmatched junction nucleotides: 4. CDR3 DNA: TGTGCCAGCAGTCCACAGGGGGGGAACACCGGGGAGCTGTTTTTT. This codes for CASSPQGGNTGELFF. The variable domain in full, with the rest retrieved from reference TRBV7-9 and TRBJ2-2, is DTGVSQNPRHKITKRGQNVTFRCDPISEHNRLYWYRQTLGQGPEFLTYFQNEAQLEKSRLLSDRFSAERPKGSFSTLEIQRTEQGDSAMYLCASSPQGGNTGELFFGEGSRLTVL.

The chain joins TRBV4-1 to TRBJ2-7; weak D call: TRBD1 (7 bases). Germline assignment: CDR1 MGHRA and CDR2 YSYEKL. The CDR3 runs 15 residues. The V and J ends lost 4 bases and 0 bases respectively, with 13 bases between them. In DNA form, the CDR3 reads TGCGCCAGCAGCCGAGGAGGGGGCTTCTCCTACGAGCAGTACTTC. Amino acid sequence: CASSRGGGFSYEQYF.

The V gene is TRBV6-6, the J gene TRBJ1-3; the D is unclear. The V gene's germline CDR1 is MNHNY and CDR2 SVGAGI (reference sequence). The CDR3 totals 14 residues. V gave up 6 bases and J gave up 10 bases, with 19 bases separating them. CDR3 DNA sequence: TGTGCCAGCAGCCGGCCCTCCTCGGGAGGGACCATATATTTT. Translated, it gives CASSRPSSGGTIYF.

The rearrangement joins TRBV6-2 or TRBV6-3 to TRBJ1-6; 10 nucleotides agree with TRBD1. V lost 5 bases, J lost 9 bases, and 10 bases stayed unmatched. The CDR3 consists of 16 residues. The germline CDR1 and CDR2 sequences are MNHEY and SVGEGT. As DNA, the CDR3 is TGTGCCAGCAGTCGGACAGGGGGGGTTCAAGTTTCACCCCTCCACTTT. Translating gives CASSRTGGVQVSPLHF.

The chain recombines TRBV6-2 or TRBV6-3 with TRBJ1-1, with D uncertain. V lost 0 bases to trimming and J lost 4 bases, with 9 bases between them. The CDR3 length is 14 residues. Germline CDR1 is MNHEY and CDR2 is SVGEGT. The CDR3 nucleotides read TGTGCCAGCAGTTACTCGAAGCGTAGCACTGAAGCTTTCTTT. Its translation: CASSYSKRSTEAFF.

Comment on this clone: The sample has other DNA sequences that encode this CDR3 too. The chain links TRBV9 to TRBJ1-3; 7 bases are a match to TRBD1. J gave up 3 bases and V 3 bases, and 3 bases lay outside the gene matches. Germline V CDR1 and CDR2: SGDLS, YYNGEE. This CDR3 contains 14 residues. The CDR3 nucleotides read TGTGCCAGCAGCGCAGGGGGTTTTGGAAACACCATATATTTT. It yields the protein CASSAGGFGNTIYF.

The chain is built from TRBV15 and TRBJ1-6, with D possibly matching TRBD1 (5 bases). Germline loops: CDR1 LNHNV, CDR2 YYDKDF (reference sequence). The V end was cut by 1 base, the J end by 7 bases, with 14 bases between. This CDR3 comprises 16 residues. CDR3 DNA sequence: TGTGCCACCAGCAGAGGCTCCAGGGAGGAGAATTCACCCCTCCACTTT. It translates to CATSRGSREENSPLHF.

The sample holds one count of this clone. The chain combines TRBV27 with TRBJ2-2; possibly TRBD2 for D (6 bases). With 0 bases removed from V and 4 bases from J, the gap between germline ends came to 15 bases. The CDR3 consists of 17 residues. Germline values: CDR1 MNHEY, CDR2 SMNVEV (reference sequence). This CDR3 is CASSLSSSGPPTGELFF. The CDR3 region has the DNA TGTGCCAGCAGTTTATCCTCAAGCGGGCCCCCCACCGGGGAGCTGTTTTTT.

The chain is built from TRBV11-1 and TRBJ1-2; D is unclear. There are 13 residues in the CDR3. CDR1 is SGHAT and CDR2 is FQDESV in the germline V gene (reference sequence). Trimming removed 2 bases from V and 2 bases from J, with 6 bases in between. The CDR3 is CASSLIVNYGYTF. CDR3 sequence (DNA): TGTGCCAGCAGCTTAATCGTAAACTATGGCTACACCTTC.

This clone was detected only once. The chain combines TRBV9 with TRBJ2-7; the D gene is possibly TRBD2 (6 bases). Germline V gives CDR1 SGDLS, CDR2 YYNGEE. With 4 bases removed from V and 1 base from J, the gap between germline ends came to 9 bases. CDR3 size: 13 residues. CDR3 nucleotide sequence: TGTGCCAGCAGCATCGCGGGGTCCTACGAGCAGTACTTC. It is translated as CASSIAGSYEQYF.

The CDR3 region is CASSHRQGLGNEKLFF. For the CDR3, the DNA is TGTGCCAGCAGCCATCGACAGGGGCTGGGAAATGAAAAACTGTTTTTT. The V call is TRBV3-1 (or the pseudogene TRBV3-2), the J call TRBJ1-4; the match to TRBD1 covers 8 bases. Germline V gene data show CDR1 as LGHDT and CDR2 as YNNKEL (reference sequence). The CDR3 is made up of 16 amino acids. V dropped 3 bases and J dropped 5; count of bases not matched to a gene: 8.

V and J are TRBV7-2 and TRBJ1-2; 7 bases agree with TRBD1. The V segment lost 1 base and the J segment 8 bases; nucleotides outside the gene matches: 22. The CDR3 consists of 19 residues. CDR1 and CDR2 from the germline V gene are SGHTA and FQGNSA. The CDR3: CASSLEDRVWTPLFYGYTF. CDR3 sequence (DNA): TGTGCCAGCAGCTTAGAAGACAGGGTTTGGACCCCTCTATTCTACGGCTACACCTTC. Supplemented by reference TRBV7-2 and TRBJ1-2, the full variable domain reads GAGVSQSPSNKVTEKGKDVELRCDPISGHTALYWYRQSLGQGLEFLIYFQGNSAPDKSGLPSDRFSAERTGGSVSTLTIQRTQQEDSAVYLCASSLEDRVWTPLFYGYTFGSGTRLTVV.

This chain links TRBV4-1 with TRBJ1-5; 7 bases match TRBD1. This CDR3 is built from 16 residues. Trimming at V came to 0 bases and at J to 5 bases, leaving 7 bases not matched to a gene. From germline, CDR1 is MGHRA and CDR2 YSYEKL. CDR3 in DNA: TGCGCCAGCAGCCAAGAAGGGGGCAGGGGTTATCAGCCCCAGCATTTT. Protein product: CASSQEGGRGYQPQHF.